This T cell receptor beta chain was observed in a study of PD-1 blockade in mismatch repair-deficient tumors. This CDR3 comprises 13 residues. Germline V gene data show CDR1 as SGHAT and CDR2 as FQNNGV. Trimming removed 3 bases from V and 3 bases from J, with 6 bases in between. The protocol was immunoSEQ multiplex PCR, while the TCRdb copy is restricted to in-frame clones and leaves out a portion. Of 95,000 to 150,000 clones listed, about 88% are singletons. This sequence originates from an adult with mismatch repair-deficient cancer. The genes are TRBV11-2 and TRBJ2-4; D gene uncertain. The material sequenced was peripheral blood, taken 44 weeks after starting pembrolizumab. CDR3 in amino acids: CASSFGGKNIQYF. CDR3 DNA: TGTGCCAGCAGCTTTGGCGGCAAAAACATTCAGTACTTC.